The present T cell receptor (beta chain) was sequenced within a study of T cell responses to AZD1222 COVID-19 vaccine. The germline V gene encodes CDR1 SNHLY and CDR2 FYNNEI. The CDR3 runs 15 residues. J was trimmed by 2 bases and V by 5 bases; bases with no gene match: 6. Worth noting for this clone: Its antigen is undetermined.

Study conclusions and caveats: Spike-specific TCR breadth and depth rose after two AZD1222 doses. Repertoires in all cases were sampled only once the peak T cell response had passed. Clonal diversity was possibly underestimated, and white British individuals and females predominated among donors.

Generated by immunoSEQ multiplex PCR, the TCRdb table keeps only in-frame clones and is missing some. The sample holds about 100,000 clones, around nine tenths seen once. Material: peripheral blood, obtained on day 0 of AZD1222 vaccination. This receptor was obtained from an adult in good health. The chain is built from TRBV2 and TRBJ2-5; 9 nucleotides align to TRBD2. Here the CDR3 reads CASSRAGGGQETQYF. The CDR3 DNA is TGTGCCAGCAGTCGAGCGGGAGGTGGTCAAGAGACCCAGTACTTC.